These 16 T cell receptor beta chains were all obtained from the same sample, sequenced in a study of T cell repertoires in cytomegalovirus infection. TCRdb itself ran the reads through MiXCR, one entry per CDR3 protein. The sample holds 450,000 to 600,000 distinct CDR3 sequences; approximately 42% are singletons and the top ten take 40% to 50%. The antigens for these receptors are not known. Specimen: cultured PBMCs, collected from culture after CMV antigen stimulation. The source of these receptors is a human donor in good health (CMV status not recorded). Some clones in this sample may be carry-over from other donors' samples.

The V gene is TRBV5-4, the J gene TRBJ1-3; D gene unclear. The CDR3 totals 12 residues. V lost 4 bases, J lost 16 bases, and 18 bases lay in between. Germline CDR1 and CDR2: SGHNT and YYREEE (reference sequence). In DNA form, the CDR3 reads TGTGCCAGCAGCAACATGAAGGGTGATGTGTATTTT. Translating gives CASSNMKGDVYF.

The chain carries TRBV9 and TRBJ2-3; D assignment may be TRBD1 or TRBD2 (5 bases each). Germline V lookup: CDR1 SGDLS, CDR2 YYNGEE. The germline V and J ends were trimmed by 8 bases and 1 base, with 11 bases remaining between them. This CDR3 has 13 residues. The CDR3 sequence is CASGGKGTDTQYF. The CDR3, as DNA: TGTGCCAGTGGGGGTAAAGGCACAGATACGCAGTATTTT.

This clonotype was seen a handful of times. The rearrangement links TRBV7-2 to TRBJ1-2; D gene uncertain. CDR1 is SGHTA and CDR2 is FQGNSA in the germline V gene. V was cut by 1 base and J by 6 bases, with 12 bases left in between. CDR3 length equals 14 residues. CDR3 bases: TGTGCCAGCAGCTTAGGCGGTTATGGGGATGGCTACACCTTC. Translating gives CASSLGGYGDGYTF.

J is TRBJ2-5 and V is TRBV12-3 or TRBV12-4; D not resolved. Trimming removed 5 bases at V and 10 bases at J, with 14 bases between. CDR3 length: 12 amino acids. In DNA form, the CDR3 reads TGTGCCAGCAGTGTTTTGAGTGGGATCCAGTACTTC. This codes for CASSVLSGIQYF.

This chain joins TRBV6-1 and TRBJ2-3; TRBD1 or TRBD2 may be the D gene (5 bases each). Trimming pared 8 bases from V and 2 bases from J, leaving 11 bases between. The CDR3 covers 13 residues. Germline lookup yields CDR1 MNHNS and CDR2 SASEGT. The CDR3 reads CASDAGTTDTQYF. CDR3 nucleotides: TGTGCCAGCGACGCAGGGACCACAGATACGCAGTATTTT.

This clonotype occurred many times. The chain joins TRBV19 to TRBJ2-7; 7 bases match TRBD2. The CDR3 runs to 15 residues. Losses at the gene ends were 8 bases for V and 1 base for J; bases not matched to a gene: 11. Germline CDR1 reads LNHDA; CDR2 reads SQIVND (reference sequence). DNA of the CDR3: TGTGCCAGTTCCCTTGGCGGTAGCGGGTCCTACGAGCAGTACTTC. Protein product: CASSLGGSGSYEQYF.

The chain employs TRBV6-1 and TRBJ2-7; D possibly corresponds to TRBD1 (6 bases). The CDR3 spans 15 residues. Trimming took 7 bases from V and 2 from J, leaving 18 bases between them. Germline CDR1 is MNHNS and CDR2 is SASEGT. DNA for the CDR3: TGTGCCAGCACTCCAGGGGCCGCCCGAACCTACGAGCAGTACTTC. Protein sequence: CASTPGAARTYEQYF.

Ten or more counts support this clonotype. V and J are TRBV7-8 and TRBJ2-7, with D perhaps being TRBD1 or TRBD2 (5 bases each). Germline V CDR1 and CDR2: SGHVS, FQNEAQ. V was cut by 1 base and J by 4 bases, with 17 bases left in between. There are 16 residues in the CDR3. CDR3 bases: TGTGCCAGCAGCTTAGGTGGGGCAGGGAGCCTTTACGAGCAGTACTTC. Translation: CASSLGGAGSLYEQYF.

The V gene is TRBV7-2, the J gene TRBJ2-2, with D perhaps given as TRBD1 or TRBD2 (5 bases each). The ends were cut back, 0 bases at V and 5 bases at J, with 10 bases in the middle. CDR1 and CDR2 from the germline V gene are SGHTA and FQGNSA. This CDR3 contains 15 residues. DNA of the CDR3: TGTGCCAGCAGCTTAGCGAGGGGTGGGACCGGGGAGCTGTTTTTT. This gives the protein CASSLARGGTGELFF.

This clonotype has only one observation. The chain recombines TRBV6-2 or TRBV6-3 with TRBJ2-1, with a tentative D call TRBD2 (6 bases). The CDR3 contains 14 residues. V was shortened by 0 bases and J by 3 bases, with 6 bases between the two germline ends. Germline V lookup: CDR1 MNHEY, CDR2 SVGEGT. CDR3: CASSYSEGYNEQFF. DNA for the CDR3: TGTGCCAGCAGTTACTCGGAGGGCTACAATGAGCAGTTCTTC.

The CDR3 DNA is TGTGCCAGCAGTGCCCCTACTTGGGAGCAGTACTTC. Translated: CASSAPTWEQYF. The chain links TRBV28 to TRBJ2-7; D call uncertain. The CDR3 has 12 amino acids. V was shortened by 5 bases and J by 7 bases, with 12 bases between the two germline ends. The V gene's germline CDR1 is MDHEN and CDR2 SYDVKM. Based on the CDR3 plus reference TRBV28 and TRBJ2-7, the full variable domain is DVKVTQSSRYLVKRTGEKVFLECVQDMDHENMFWYRQDPGLGLRLIYFSYDVKMKEKGDIPEGYSVSREKKERFSLILESASTNQTSMYLCASSAPTWEQYFGPGTRLTVT.

This clonotype was counted once. The rearrangement links TRBV19 to TRBJ1-6, with D hard to call. The germline V gene has CDR1 LNHDA and CDR2 SQIVND (reference sequence). V was cut by 6 bases and J by 7 bases, with 13 bases left in between. This CDR3 comprises 14 residues. The CDR3 protein is CASRSTASNSPLHF. The CDR3 nucleotides read TGTGCCAGTAGGAGTACAGCCTCGAATTCACCCCTCCACTTT.

The V call is TRBV6-5, the J call TRBJ1-6, with a tentative D call TRBD1 (5 bases). Germline values: CDR1 MNHEY, CDR2 SVGAGI. The CDR3 runs 16 residues. Trimming removed 0 bases from V and 9 bases from J, with 15 bases in between. The CDR3 DNA sequence: TGTGCCAGCAGTTACTCCGAGGGACCTTACCGTTCACCCCTCCACTTT. Its translation: CASSYSEGPYRSPLHF.

V usage is TRBV19 and J usage is TRBJ1-4; TRBD1 matches at 11 bases. The CDR3 loop spans 20 amino acids. The V gene end was trimmed by 7 bases and the J gene end by 0 bases; junction bases not matched to a gene: 16. Germline assignment: CDR1 LNHDA and CDR2 SQIVND (reference sequence). CDR3 sequence (DNA): TGTGCCAGTAAGCAAGGTACCGGGACAGGGGGACGTGCAACTAATGAAAAACTGTTTTTT. Encoded protein: CASKQGTGTGGRATNEKLFF.

V gene TRBV20-1 combines with J gene TRBJ1-2; no firm D call. Trimming removed 3 bases from V and 5 bases from J, with 13 bases in between. This CDR3 is built from 13 residues. Per the germline V gene, CDR1 is DFQATT and CDR2 is SNEGSKA (reference sequence). This chain's CDR3 is CSASEIDTYGYTF. CDR3 nucleotides: TGCAGTGCTAGCGAGATAGACACGTATGGCTACACCTTC.

The chain carries TRBV7-8 and TRBJ2-1; the match to TRBD2 covers 9 bases. CDR3 size: 16 residues. J lost 0 bases, V lost 5 bases, and 5 bases had no gene match. Germline loops: CDR1 SGHVS, CDR2 FQNEAQ. CDR3 DNA sequence: TGTGCCAGCAGCCCCACTAGCGGGCTCTCCTACAATGAGCAGTTCTTC. It codes for CASSPTSGLSYNEQFF.